The following is a TCR beta chain sequence with its context. Its antigen target is currently unknown. No quality values exist for individual bases; no much larger clone is one base distant. Reading the label with the study, this specimen's treatment or condition is: in vitro stimulation with specific CMV peptide epitopes to enrich CMV-specific T cells. The sample comes from a study of T cell repertoires in cytomegalovirus infection (dated by TCRdb to the late 2010s). A note on the overall study: Alongside well-studied HLA-B-restricted epitopes, the peptide stimulations were aimed at recently identified HLA-C-restricted CMV epitopes, whose presentation resists viral immunomodulation. The HLA type of each donor mattered for the analysis, because public TCR beta signatures pointed to carriage of CMV infection along with the matching HLA type.

Results and caveats for the whole study, not just this receptor: In both this cohort and an independent 352-donor cohort, the cumulative frequency of public TCR beta family members distinguished carriers of CMV infection plus the relevant HLA type. In the ex vivo response, HLA-C-restricted CMV-specific TCR beta clonotypes were dominant, and in two of eight donors the single most frequent clonotype came from this HLA-C-restricted group.

The germline V gene encodes CDR1 MNHEY and CDR2 SVGEGT. V is pared back by 5 bases and J by 2 bases, with 21 bases lying between the germline termini. The CDR3 spans 18 residues, from the cysteine through the phenylalanine. The read is trimmed to its CDR3 DNA, 54 bases read in frame from base 1. The instrument was an Illumina HiSeq 1500. TCRdb's own reprocessing of the public reads used fastp at Q25 and MiXCR and kept productive beta chains. Duplicate CDR3 protein sequences are folded into a single record with the most common DNA and genes. This sample has roughly 500,000 distinct CDR3 sequences in its table, and approximately 46% of those were observed once. Around 45% of the sample belongs to the ten largest clones.

This sequence originates from a human donor in good health (CMV status not recorded). Some clones in this sample may be carry-over from other donors' samples. This material consisted of cultured PBMCs, taken from culture after CMV antigen stimulation. The rearrangement combines TRBV6-2 or TRBV6-3 with TRBJ2-2, with no reliable assignment of the D segment. The CDR3 is CASSPLPPATLNTGELFF. The sequence in DNA is TGTGCCAGCAGTCCCCTGCCTCCGGCGACGCTAAACACCGGGGAGCTGTTTTTT.